Listed below are T cell receptor beta chains from one sample, sequenced in a study of post-analysis software for immune sequencing data. TCRdb used MiXCR to reprocess the PCR reads, holding one entry per CDR3 protein. The sample contains roughly 870,000 distinct CDR3 sequences, about 53% of which appear only once. Sequencing used blood. These receptor sequences come from a girl aged 5-17 years with multiple sclerosis. Each CDR3 is given with its conserved first and last residue. The order of the fields is clone size, V gene, D gene, J gene, CDR3 protein, CDR3 DNA. A D gene is named only where the DNA matches it firmly. For some rows the clone size is stated as once, few or many, or as a class when expanded; others skip it.

-	TRBV5-1	TRBD2	TRBJ2-1	CASSGDYNNEQFF	TGCGCCAGCAGCGGGGACTACAACAATGAGCAGTTCTTC
few	TRBV29-1	TRBD2	TRBJ2-4	CSVEDLGGRTKNIQYF	TGCAGCGTTGAAGATCTGGGAGGGAGGACCAAAAACATTCAGTACTTC
-	TRBV12-3/TRBV12-4	-	TRBJ1-5	CASSPPTGNQPQHF	TGTGCCAGCAGTCCCCCGACAGGCAATCAGCCCCAGCATTTT
few	TRBV28	-	TRBJ1-2	CASSSRAQKGYTF	TGTGCCAGCAGTTCCAGGGCGCAAAAAGGCTACACCTTC
-	TRBV7-9	-	TRBJ2-1	CASSLVRARGQGPYNEQFF	TGTGCCAGCAGCTTAGTACGGGCACGGGGGCAGGGGCCCTACAATGAGCAGTTCTTC
once	TRBV6-5	TRBD2	TRBJ2-3	CASSYRSGRATDTQYF	TGTGCCAGCAGTTACCGGAGCGGGAGGGCCACAGATACGCAGTATTTT
-	TRBV4-1	TRBD1	TRBJ1-6	CASSQKVDRGNSPLHF	TGCGCCAGCAGCCAAAAGGTTGACAGGGGGAATTCACCCCTCCACTTT
-	TRBV15	TRBD2	TRBJ2-3	CATSRDYPGLALGGDTQYF	TGTGCCACCAGCAGAGACTACCCTGGACTAGCGTTAGGGGGAGATACGCAGTATTTT
-	TRBV7-3	TRBD1	TRBJ1-2	CASSLTRTGTGGDGYTF	TGTGCCAGCAGCTTAACCAGGACCGGGACAGGGGGCGATGGCTACACCTTC
-	TRBV7-8	-	TRBJ2-1	CASSLVLRGQGPNNEQFF	TGTGCCAGCAGCTTAGTACTCCGGGGGCAAGGGCCAAACAATGAGCAGTTCTTC
-	TRBV5-1	-	TRBJ2-3	CASKMGADTQYF	TGCGCCAGCAAGATGGGTGCAGATACGCAGTATTTT
-	TRBV20-1	-	TRBJ2-7	CSARRPSPAYEQYF	TGCAGTGCTAGGAGGCCTAGCCCAGCCTACGAGCAGTACTTC
many	TRBV20-1	-	TRBJ2-5	CSGGQETQYF	TGCAGCGGGGGACAAGAGACCCAGTACTTC
-	TRBV7-2	TRBD2	TRBJ2-5	CASSLRWGGQETQYF	TGTGCCAGCAGCTTAAGATGGGGGGGCCAAGAGACCCAGTACTTC
few	TRBV29-1	-	TRBJ2-7	CSGGETTGEQYF	TGCAGCGGGGGAGAGACAACAGGCGAGCAGTACTTC
-	TRBV4-1	-	TRBJ1-1	CASSQTYYTEAFF	TGCGCCAGCAGCCAAACATATTACACTGAAGCTTTCTTT
-	TRBV3-1	-	TRBJ2-1	CASSQDHTSNEQFF	TGTGCCAGCAGCCAAGATCATACGTCCAATGAGCAGTTCTTC
-	TRBV5-1	TRBD2	TRBJ2-3	CASSPTSVADTQYF	TGCGCCAGCAGCCCGACTAGCGTCGCAGATACGCAGTATTTT
few	TRBV15	TRBD2	TRBJ2-1	CATSRPAGTGGNNEQFF	TGTGCCACCAGCAGACCAGCCGGGACGGGGGGTAACAATGAGCAGTTCTTC
-	TRBV27	TRBD1	TRBJ1-4	CASSLSNIRQGRNEKLFF	TGTGCCAGCAGTTTATCGAATATCCGACAGGGAAGGAATGAAAAACTGTTTTTT
-	TRBV20-1	-	TRBJ2-5	CSARAVGAGETQYF	TGCAGTGCTAGAGCGGTGGGGGCGGGAGAGACCCAGTACTTC
-	TRBV28	-	TRBJ1-1	CASKLWNTEAFF	TGTGCCAGCAAACTCTGGAACACTGAAGCTTTCTTT
-	TRBV20-1	TRBD2	TRBJ2-7	CSAPGLAGAYEQYF	TGCAGTGCCCCGGGACTAGCGGGTGCCTACGAGCAGTACTTC
-	TRBV20-1	TRBD2	TRBJ2-1	CSARKREVMDEQFF	TGCAGTGCTCGAAAGCGGGAGGTAATGGATGAGCAGTTCTTC
few	TRBV4-2	TRBD1	TRBJ1-2	CASSQGQGRYTF	TGTGCCAGCAGCCAAGGACAGGGCCGCTACACCTTC
-	TRBV4-2	TRBD2	TRBJ2-1	CASSPLAGGRHNEQFF	TGTGCCAGCAGCCCATTAGCGGGAGGGCGTCACAATGAGCAGTTCTTC
-	TRBV7-9	-	TRBJ1-2	CASSRSGGMNYGYTF	TGTGCCAGCAGCCGCAGCGGGGGTATGAACTATGGCTACACCTTC
few	TRBV12-5	-	TRBJ2-3	CASGPSPGLARTDTQYF	TGTGCTAGTGGTCCATCCCCGGGACTTGCACGCACAGATACGCAGTATTTT
few	TRBV29-1	-	TRBJ2-6	CSVEMYSGANVLTF	TGCAGCGTTGAAATGTACTCTGGGGCCAACGTCCTGACTTTC
-	TRBV29-1	-	TRBJ1-2	CSVAPTNYGYTF	TGCAGCGTTGCCCCCACTAACTATGGCTACACCTTC
-	TRBV2	TRBD2	TRBJ2-3	CASKRTSDYTDTQYF	TGTGCCAGCAAGCGGACTAGCGATTACACAGATACGCAGTATTTT
-	TRBV5-1	-	TRBJ2-7	CASSWENPYEQYF	TGCGCCAGCAGCTGGGAGAATCCCTACGAGCAGTACTTC
-	TRBV20-1	TRBD1	TRBJ2-7	CSAQDRGYHEQYF	TGCAGTGCTCAGGACAGGGGGTACCACGAGCAGTACTTC
-	TRBV29-1	-	TRBJ1-6	CSVTDPGGSSPLHF	TGCAGCGTGACGGACCCGGGTGGTAGTTCACCCCTCCACTTT
few	TRBV29-1	TRBD1	TRBJ1-2	CSVPPGGGYGYTF	TGCAGCGTTCCCCCAGGGGGGGGATATGGCTACACCTTC
-	TRBV6-6	TRBD2	TRBJ2-1	CASSAGLAEIYNEQFF	TGTGCCAGCAGCGCGGGACTAGCGGAGATCTACAATGAGCAGTTCTTC
-	TRBV20-1	TRBD2	TRBJ2-5	CSARDQAGGGQETQYF	TGCAGTGCTAGAGATCAGGCGGGAGGGGGACAAGAGACCCAGTACTTC
-	TRBV29-1	-	TRBJ2-7	CSVVTGGHYEQYF	TGCAGCGTTGTAACCGGGGGGCACTACGAGCAGTACTTC
-	TRBV4-1	-	TRBJ1-4	CASSQDSGEKLFF	TGCGCCAGCAGCCAAGATTCAGGAGAGAAACTGTTTTTT
-	TRBV29-1	TRBD1	TRBJ1-2	CSVEETFREGGGYTF	TGCAGCGTTGAAGAAACCTTCAGGGAAGGGGGCGGCTACACCTTC
once	TRBV6-9	-	TRBJ2-7	CASRNWDHEQYF	TGTGCCAGCAGGAACTGGGACCACGAGCAGTACTTC
-	TRBV20-1	TRBD2	TRBJ2-5	CSALSAGVGETQYF	TGCAGTGCCCTTAGTGCGGGGGTGGGGGAGACCCAGTACTTC
many	TRBV29-1	-	TRBJ2-5	CSGGDRQETQYF	TGCAGCGGAGGGGACCGTCAAGAGACCCAGTACTTC
-	TRBV29-1	-	TRBJ1-2	CSVGPLGSYGYTF	TGCAGCGTTGGGCCCCTCGGGAGCTATGGCTACACCTTC
-	TRBV10-2	TRBD2	TRBJ2-6	CASSPRLAGGHSGANVLTF	TGCGCCAGCAGCCCCAGACTAGCGGGAGGCCACTCTGGGGCCAACGTCCTGACTTTC
-	TRBV7-2	-	TRBJ1-5	CASSLGPRGIGPQHF	TGTGCCAGCAGCTTAGGGCCCCGGGGGATAGGGCCCCAGCATTTT
few	TRBV12-3/TRBV12-4	-	TRBJ2-3	CASSRVSPTDTQYF	TGTGCCAGCAGCAGGGTGAGCCCCACAGATACGCAGTATTTT
-	TRBV25-1	TRBD1	TRBJ1-2	CASSDLTGGYYGYTF	TGTGCCAGCAGTGATCTGACAGGGGGATACTATGGCTACACCTTC